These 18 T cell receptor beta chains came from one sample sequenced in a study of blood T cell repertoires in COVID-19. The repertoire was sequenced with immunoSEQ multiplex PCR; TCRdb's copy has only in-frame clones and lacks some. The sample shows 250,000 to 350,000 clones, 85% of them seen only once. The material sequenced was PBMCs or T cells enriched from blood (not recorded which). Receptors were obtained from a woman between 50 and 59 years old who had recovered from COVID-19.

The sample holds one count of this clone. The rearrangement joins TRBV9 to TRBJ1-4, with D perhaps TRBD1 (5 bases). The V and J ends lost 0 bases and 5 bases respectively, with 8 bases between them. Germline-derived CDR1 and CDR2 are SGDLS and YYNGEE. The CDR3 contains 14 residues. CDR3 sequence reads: CASSVGQLNEKLFF. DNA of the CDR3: TGTGCCAGCAGCGTAGGACAGTTAAATGAAAAACTGTTTTTT.

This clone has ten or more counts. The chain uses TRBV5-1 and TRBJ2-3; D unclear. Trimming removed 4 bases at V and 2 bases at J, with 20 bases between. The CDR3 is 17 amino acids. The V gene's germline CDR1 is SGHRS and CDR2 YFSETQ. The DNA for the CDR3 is TGCGCCAGCAGCCCTAATCCTTTAGGCGGAGCCACAGATACGCAGTATTTT. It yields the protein CASSPNPLGGATDTQYF.

CDR3 sequence: CASRPQVGGHTEAFF. CDR3 DNA: TGTGCCAGCAGACCTCAGGTGGGGGGTCACACTGAAGCTTTCTTT. The J gene is TRBJ1-1, the V gene TRBV27; D might be TRBD1 (5 bases). Germline V gene sequence: CDR1 MNHEY, CDR2 SMNVEV (reference sequence). V was cut by 6 bases and J by 3 bases, with 17 bases left in between. The CDR3 extends over 15 amino acids.

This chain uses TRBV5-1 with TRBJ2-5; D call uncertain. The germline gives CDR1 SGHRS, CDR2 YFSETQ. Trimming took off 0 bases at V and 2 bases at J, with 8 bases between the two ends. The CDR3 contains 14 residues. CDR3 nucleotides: TGCGCCAGCAGCTTGGGGCAGTGGCAAGAGACCCAGTACTTC. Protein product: CASSLGQWQETQYF.

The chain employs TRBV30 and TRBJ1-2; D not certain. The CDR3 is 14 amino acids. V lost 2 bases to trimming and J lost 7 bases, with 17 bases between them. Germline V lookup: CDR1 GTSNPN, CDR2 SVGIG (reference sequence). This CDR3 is CAWSLVVELSGYTF. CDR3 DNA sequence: TGTGCCTGGAGTCTTGTCGTAGAGCTTAGTGGCTACACCTTC.

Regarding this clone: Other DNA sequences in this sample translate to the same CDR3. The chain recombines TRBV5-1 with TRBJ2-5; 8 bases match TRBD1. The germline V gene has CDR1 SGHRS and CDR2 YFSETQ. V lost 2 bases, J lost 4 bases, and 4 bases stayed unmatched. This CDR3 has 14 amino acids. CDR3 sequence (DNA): TGCGCCAGCAGCTTAGGGACAGGAGGAGAGACCCAGTACTTC. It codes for CASSLGTGGETQYF.

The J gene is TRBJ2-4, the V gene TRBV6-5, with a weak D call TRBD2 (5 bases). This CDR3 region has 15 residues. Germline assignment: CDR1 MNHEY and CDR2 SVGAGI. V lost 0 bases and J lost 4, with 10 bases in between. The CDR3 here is CASSYSGREKNIQYF. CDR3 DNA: TGTGCCAGCAGTTACTCTGGTAGGGAGAAAAACATTCAGTACTTC.

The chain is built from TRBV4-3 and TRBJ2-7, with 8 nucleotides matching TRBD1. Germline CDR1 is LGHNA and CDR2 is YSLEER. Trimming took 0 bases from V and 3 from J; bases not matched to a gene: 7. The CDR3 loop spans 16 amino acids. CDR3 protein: CASSQDRGTGDYEQYF. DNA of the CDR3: TGCGCCAGCAGCCAAGATCGAGGGACAGGAGACTACGAGCAGTACTTC.

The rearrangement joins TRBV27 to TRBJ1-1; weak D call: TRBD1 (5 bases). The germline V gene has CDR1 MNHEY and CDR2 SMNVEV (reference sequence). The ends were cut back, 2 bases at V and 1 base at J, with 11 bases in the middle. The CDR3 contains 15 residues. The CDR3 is CASSLGRTRNTEAFF. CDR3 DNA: TGTGCCAGCAGTTTAGGCAGGACAAGGAACACTGAAGCTTTCTTT.

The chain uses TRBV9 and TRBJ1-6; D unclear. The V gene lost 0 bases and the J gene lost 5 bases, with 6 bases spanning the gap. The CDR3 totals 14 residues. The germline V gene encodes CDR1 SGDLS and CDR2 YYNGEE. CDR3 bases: TGTGCCAGCAGCGTAGAGAGGGATAATTCACCCCTCCACTTT. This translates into CASSVERDNSPLHF.

The CDR3 coding sequence is TGCGCCAGCAGCCAACCAGGTTACTACGAGCAGTACTTC. This translates into CASSQPGYYEQYF. V and J are TRBV4-1 and TRBJ2-7; D gene unclear. There are 13 residues in the CDR3. Trimming cost V 2 bases and J 3 bases, with 8 bases left between them. Per the germline V gene, CDR1 is MGHRA and CDR2 is YSYEKL.

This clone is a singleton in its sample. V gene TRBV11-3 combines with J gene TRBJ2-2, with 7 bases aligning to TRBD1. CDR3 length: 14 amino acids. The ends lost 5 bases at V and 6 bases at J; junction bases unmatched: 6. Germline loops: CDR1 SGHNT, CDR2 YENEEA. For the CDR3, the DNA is TGTGCCAGCAGCCTACAGGGGATTCCCGGGGAGCTGTTTTTT. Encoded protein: CASSLQGIPGELFF.

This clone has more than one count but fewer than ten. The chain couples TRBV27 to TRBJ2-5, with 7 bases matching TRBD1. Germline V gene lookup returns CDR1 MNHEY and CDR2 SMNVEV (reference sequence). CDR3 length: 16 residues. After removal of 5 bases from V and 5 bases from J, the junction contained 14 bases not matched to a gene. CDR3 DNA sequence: TGTGCCAGCAGTCCTAGACAGGGCAACGTCCGGGAGACCCAGTACTTC. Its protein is CASSPRQGNVRETQYF.

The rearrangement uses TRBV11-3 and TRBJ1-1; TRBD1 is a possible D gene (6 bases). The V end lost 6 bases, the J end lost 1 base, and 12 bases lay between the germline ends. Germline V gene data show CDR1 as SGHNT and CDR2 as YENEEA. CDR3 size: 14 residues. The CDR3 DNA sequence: TGTGCCAGCAGTTTCAGGGGCTCGAACACTGAAGCTTTCTTT. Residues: CASSFRGSNTEAFF.

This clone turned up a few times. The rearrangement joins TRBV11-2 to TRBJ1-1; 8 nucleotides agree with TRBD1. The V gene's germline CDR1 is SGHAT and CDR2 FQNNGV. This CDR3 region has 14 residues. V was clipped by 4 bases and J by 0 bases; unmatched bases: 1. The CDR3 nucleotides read TGTGCCAGCAGCTCGACAGGGGTGAACACTGAAGCTTTCTTT. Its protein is CASSSTGVNTEAFF.

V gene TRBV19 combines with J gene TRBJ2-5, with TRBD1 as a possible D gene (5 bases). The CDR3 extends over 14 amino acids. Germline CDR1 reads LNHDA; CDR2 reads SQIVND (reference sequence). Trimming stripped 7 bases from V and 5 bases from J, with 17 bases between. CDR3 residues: CASKGSQGRETQYF. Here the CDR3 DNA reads TGTGCCAGTAAGGGGTCCCAGGGAAGGGAGACCCAGTACTTC.

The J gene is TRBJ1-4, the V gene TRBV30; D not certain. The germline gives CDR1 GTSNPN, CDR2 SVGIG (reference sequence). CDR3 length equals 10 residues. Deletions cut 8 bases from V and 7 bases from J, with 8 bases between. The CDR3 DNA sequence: TGTGCCGGAGAAGGTGAAAAACTGTTTTTT. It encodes CAGEGEKLFF.

This chain's CDR3 is CASSRRTGPTAEQFF. CDR3 nucleotide sequence: TGTGCCAGCAGCAGAAGGACAGGCCCTACAGCTGAGCAGTTCTTC. V gene TRBV7-9 combines with J gene TRBJ2-1; TRBD1 matches 7 bases. The CDR3 is made up of 15 amino acids. CDR1 SEHNR and CDR2 FQNEAQ come from the germline V gene (reference sequence). V lost 5 bases, J lost 9 bases, and 13 bases stayed unmatched.